This passage covers 23 T cell receptor beta chains from one sample sequenced in a study of blood T cell repertoires in COVID-19. Sequencing was performed with immunoSEQ multiplex PCR; in TCRdb, only in-frame clones are kept and a portion is missing. The sample holds under 200,000 clones, 75% to 90% seen once. Sequencing was done on a sample of PBMCs or T cells enriched from blood (not recorded which). These receptors all stem from a woman in her fifties or sixties who had recovered from COVID-19.

The rearrangement links TRBV11-3 to TRBJ2-3, with D possibly being TRBD2 (5 bases). This CDR3 is built from 16 residues. V dropped 5 bases and J dropped 2 bases, with 17 bases sitting between them. The germline V gene encodes CDR1 SGHNT and CDR2 YENEEA. CDR3: CASSPGLESSTDTQYF. DNA of the CDR3: TGTGCCAGCAGCCCAGGACTCGAATCGTCCACAGATACGCAGTATTTT.

The chain combines TRBV20-1 with TRBJ2-7; TRBD2 aligns across 7 bases. Per germline, CDR1 DFQATT and CDR2 SNEGSKA (reference sequence). V was pared by 3 bases and J by 9 bases, with 14 bases of the junction left unmatched. CDR3 length: 14 residues. In DNA form, the CDR3 reads TGCAGTGCTAGTCCCCGGGACTACGTCGTCGCGCAGTACTTC. Translated, it gives CSASPRDYVVAQYF.

This sequence joins TRBV20-1 and TRBJ2-5; D unresolved. Trimming cost V 3 bases and J 2 bases, with 7 bases left between them. Germline V gene lookup returns CDR1 DFQATT and CDR2 SNEGSKA (reference sequence). The CDR3 is 12 amino acids. The CDR3 DNA reads as TGCAGTGCTAGTTGGCAGCAAGAGACCCAGTACTTC. It is translated as CSASWQQETQYF.

The chain combines TRBV9 with TRBJ2-7, with a weak D call TRBD1 (6 bases). CDR1 SGDLS and CDR2 YYNGEE come from the germline V gene. The CDR3 is 14 residues long. V lost 0 bases, J lost 5 bases, and 12 bases lay in between. In nucleotides, the CDR3 is TGTGCCAGCAGCGTAGGCCAGGGGAACAACGAGCAGTACTTC. Amino acids: CASSVGQGNNEQYF.

The rearrangement links TRBV5-5 to TRBJ2-1, with 8 bases lining up with TRBD2. Per the germline V gene, CDR1 is SGHKS and CDR2 is YYEKEE (reference sequence). Trimming took 0 bases from V and 0 from J; bases not matched to a gene: 2. The CDR3 sequence is 16 residues long. The CDR3 coding sequence is TGTGCCAGCAGCTTGGAGCGGGGGCCCTCCTACAATGAGCAGTTCTTC. It codes for CASSLERGPSYNEQFF.

V is TRBV5-4 and J is TRBJ1-2; 8 bases match TRBD1. From germline, CDR1 is SGHNT and CDR2 YYREEE (reference sequence). V was clipped by 2 bases and J by 4 bases; unmatched bases: 4. CDR3 length equals 14 residues. The CDR3 DNA is TGTGCCAGCAGCTTAGACAGGGGTCCCTATGGCTACACCTTC. As protein: CASSLDRGPYGYTF.

The chain employs TRBV5-1 and TRBJ1-1, with a tentative D call TRBD1 (6 bases). The CDR3 spans 15 residues. Germline V gene lookup returns CDR1 SGHRS and CDR2 YFSETQ. Trimming shortened V by 0 bases and J by 2 bases, and 11 bases separated the two germline ends. CDR3 residues: CASSLGWGLNTEAFF. The CDR3 coding sequence is TGCGCCAGCAGCTTGGGTTGGGGGCTAAACACTGAAGCTTTCTTT.

The rearrangement uses TRBV18 and TRBJ2-3; no firm D call. V lost 2 bases and J lost 6, with 12 bases in between. Germline lookup yields CDR1 KGHSH and CDR2 LQKENI. CDR3 length: 14 amino acids. In DNA form, the CDR3 reads TGTGCCAGCTCACCATGGCAGCTAGACGATACGCAGTATTTT. This gives the protein CASSPWQLDDTQYF.

The chain is built from TRBV15 and TRBJ2-3, with 10 bases identical to TRBD1. The germline V gene has CDR1 LNHNV and CDR2 YYDKDF (reference sequence). This CDR3 comprises 16 residues. V gave up 5 bases and J gave up 3 bases; unmatched junction bases: 8. The CDR3 loop is CATSGLDRGRTDTQYF. The DNA of the CDR3 is TGTGCCACCAGCGGGCTGGACAGGGGGAGAACAGATACGCAGTATTTT.

The chain couples TRBV30 to TRBJ1-3, with 9 bases fitting TRBD1. The V gene end was trimmed by 5 bases and the J gene end by 3 bases; junction bases not matched to a gene: 5. CDR3 length: 14 residues. Germline V gene lookup returns CDR1 GTSNPN and CDR2 SVGIG (reference sequence). CDR3 coding DNA: TGTGCCTGGGACCCGACAGGGGGTGGAAACACCATATATTTT. It translates to CAWDPTGGGNTIYF.

The genes are TRBV7-8 and TRBJ1-2; 7 nucleotides align to TRBD1. The CDR3 has 15 amino acids. Germline CDR1 is SGHVS and CDR2 is FQNEAQ. Trimming cost V 4 bases and J 4 bases; bases outside gene matches: 9. This CDR3 reads CASSSSGQAIYGYTF. The CDR3 DNA sequence: TGTGCCAGCAGCTCGAGTGGACAGGCGATCTATGGCTACACCTTC. Full variable domain (rest looked up from reference TRBV7-8 and TRBJ1-2): GAGVSQSPRYKVAKRGQDVALRCDPISGHVSLFWYQQALGQGPEFLTYFQNEAQLDKSGLPSDRFFAERPEGSVSTLKIQRTQQEDSAVYLCASSSSGQAIYGYTFGSGTRLTVV.

The chain is built from TRBV28 and TRBJ1-2, with D perhaps matching TRBD1 (6 bases). V was clipped by 3 bases and J by 4 bases, with 15 bases between them. Per germline, CDR1 MDHEN and CDR2 SYDVKM. The CDR3 length is 15 residues. The CDR3 DNA reads TGTGCCAGCAGTTTTCCCACAATGGGGGCCTATGGCTACACCTTC. This translates into CASSFPTMGAYGYTF.

This clone was seen a single time. This chain connects TRBV7-2 to TRBJ2-3, with TRBD2 as a possible D gene (6 bases). This CDR3 region has 14 residues. The ends were cut back, 5 bases at V and 11 bases at J, with 20 bases in the middle. CDR1 SGHTA and CDR2 FQGNSA come from the germline V gene. CDR3 sequence reads: CASSPPQRAGRQYF. The CDR3 DNA sequence: TGTGCCAGCAGCCCGCCCCAGCGGGCGGGTCGGCAGTATTTT.

The rearrangement uses TRBV27 and TRBJ2-7; 13 bases agree with TRBD2. The CDR3 totals 18 residues. V lost 0 bases to trimming and J lost 1 base; unmatched junction nucleotides: 6. CDR1 and CDR2 from the germline V gene are MNHEY and SMNVEV (reference sequence). The CDR3 sequence is CASSLSGLAGAPSYEQYF. The CDR3 nucleotides are TGTGCCAGCAGTTTATCCGGACTAGCGGGGGCCCCATCCTACGAGCAGTACTTC.

The rearrangement uses TRBV19 and TRBJ1-6; 7 positions match TRBD1. Trimming took 2 bases from V and 6 from J; bases not matched to a gene: 4. The CDR3 loop spans 15 amino acids. Germline V CDR1 and CDR2: LNHDA, SQIVND (reference sequence). The CDR3 nucleotides are TGTGCCAGTAGTATAAGCCGGGACAGTAATTCACCCCTCCACTTT. Protein sequence: CASSISRDSNSPLHF.

The CDR3, as DNA: TGCGCCAGCAGTGACACAGGGGGTAATTATGGCTACACCTTC. It translates to CASSDTGGNYGYTF. This chain connects TRBV10-1 to TRBJ1-2; 8 bases map to TRBD1. This CDR3 has 14 amino acids. From germline, CDR1 is WNHNN and CDR2 SYGVQD (reference sequence). J gave up 5 bases and V 3 bases, and 5 bases lay outside the gene matches.

There are a few counts of this clone. This rearrangement joins TRBV6-1 to TRBJ1-2; D possibly corresponds to TRBD1 (5 bases). The germline gives CDR1 MNHNS, CDR2 SASEGT. Trimming removed 3 bases at V and 1 base at J, with 12 bases between. The CDR3 consists of 15 residues. The CDR3: CASSDGIRVNYGYTF. As DNA, the CDR3 is TGTGCCAGCAGTGACGGAATCAGGGTTAACTATGGCTACACCTTC.

The sample holds a few counts of this clone. The DNA for the CDR3 is TGTGCCAGCCTTTTTCAGGCGTCCTACGAGCAGTACTTC. Translation gives CASLFQASYEQYF. J is TRBJ2-7 and V is TRBV2; D ambiguous. With 8 bases removed from V and 1 base from J, the gap between germline ends came to 12 bases. The germline gives CDR1 SNHLY, CDR2 FYNNEI. CDR3 length equals 13 residues. Based on the CDR3 plus reference TRBV2 and TRBJ2-7, the full variable domain is EPEVTQTPSHQVTQMGQEVILRCVPISNHLYFYWYRQILGQKVEFLVSFYNNEISEKSEIFDDQFSVERPDGSNFTLKIRSTKLEDSAMYFCASLFQASYEQYFGPGTRLTVT.

This clone was seen only a few times. The chain recombines TRBV4-1 with TRBJ1-1; D is ambiguous. Germline V gives CDR1 MGHRA, CDR2 YSYEKL. The CDR3 is 16 amino acids. Trimming removed 0 bases at V and 2 bases at J, with 13 bases between. CDR3 bases: TGCGCCAGCAGCCAAGATTTGGCGAGGGCCAACACTGAAGCTTTCTTT. Protein product: CASSQDLARANTEAFF.

The chain carries TRBV23-1 and TRBJ1-4; 9 bases fit TRBD1. TRBV23-1 is classed as an ORF, of uncertain function. This CDR3 region has 15 residues. V gave up 4 bases and J gave up 8 bases; unmatched junction bases: 8. As DNA, the CDR3 is TGCGCCAGCAGTCTTCCGACAGGGGGTGGAGAAAAACTGTTTTTT. The encoded protein is CASSLPTGGGEKLFF.

There are a few counts of this clone. The V gene is TRBV6-4, the J gene TRBJ1-1, with 8 bases that match TRBD1. V gave up 3 bases and J gave up 4 bases; unmatched junction bases: 4. The CDR3 runs to 14 residues. Per the germline V gene, CDR1 is MRHNA and CDR2 is SNTAGT. CDR3 DNA: TGTGCCAGCAGTGAAGGACAGGGTATCACTGAAGCTTTCTTT. This translates into CASSEGQGITEAFF.

This chain connects TRBV3-1 (or the pseudogene TRBV3-2) to TRBJ1-6; a weak D match, TRBD1 (5 bases). Germline values: CDR1 LGHDT, CDR2 YNNKEL (reference sequence). The V end was cut by 8 bases, the J end by 7 bases, with 12 bases between. The CDR3 has 13 residues. The CDR3 region has the DNA TGTGCCAGCGGCAAGAACAGGAATTCACCCCTCCACTTT. This gives the protein CASGKNRNSPLHF.

The CDR3: CASRSGGLGKLFF. In DNA, the CDR3 is TGTGCCAGCAGGTCTGGGGGCCTCGGAAAACTGTTTTTT. This chain uses TRBV6-5 with TRBJ1-4; TRBD1 might be the D (6 bases). The germline CDR1 and CDR2 sequences are MNHEY and SVGAGI. The CDR3 consists of 13 residues. Trimming removed 6 bases from V and 10 bases from J, with 15 bases in between.